Detailed here is one T cell receptor beta chain. Its antigen remains unknown. Samples underwent the assay at deep level. As originally analysed: Junction-only sequences without quality scores were provided by ImmunoSEQ, so filtering was different. Method: immunoSEQ multiplex PCR; TCRdb's copy keeps in-frame clones and lacks some. Clone size and the V and J calls come from that table; the DNA yielded D and trimming. The sample yields more than 550,000 clones, about 91% seen once. This sample stems from a study of shared clonotypes between healthy human individuals. Terminally differentiated effector memory CD45RA+ cells were excluded by CCR7 positive selection of CD45RO-negative cells. Whole-study results and caveats: Relative to memory subsets, naive subsets generally showed larger estimated richness. Unshared clonotypes carried lower generation probabilities than those common to all four donors.

Sequenced sample: naive CD8+ T cells sorted from blood. The receptor's source is a man aged 25-40 years in good health.

CDR3 region: CASSLVRTERTSGYTF. As DNA, the CDR3 is TGTGCCAGCAGCTTGGTAAGGACAGAAAGGACTAGTGGCTACACCTTC. The chain joins TRBV5-6 to TRBJ1-2; possibly TRBD1 for D (6 bases). Germline V gives CDR1 SGHDT, CDR2 YYEEEE. The CDR3 runs to 16 residues. The V end lost 0 bases, the J end lost 7 bases, and 19 bases lay between the germline ends.